This T cell receptor beta chain is from a study of Ad26.COV2.S vaccination and SARS-CoV-2 variants. In regard to this clone: The sample has other DNA sequences that encode this CDR3 too.

The assay was immunoSEQ multiplex PCR, and TCRdb's table has in-frame clones only and misses some. Among fewer than 800,000 clones listed, around 92% were seen once. CDR3 length equals 12 residues. From germline, CDR1 is SEHNR and CDR2 FQNEAQ (reference sequence). The V gene lost 2 bases and the J gene lost 2 bases, with 4 bases spanning the gap. Treatment given: roughly 20 received Ad26.COV2.S at low or high dose, single or two shots; five or six received placebo; per-sample allocation not given. Sampling occurred on day 63 after the first vaccine or placebo injection. V usage is TRBV7-9 and J usage is TRBJ2-7; D is undetermined. The sequence was collected from a person aged 18 to 59 who received the Ad26.COV2.S COVID-19 vaccine or a placebo. The sequencing used peripheral blood, collected in a trial of Ad26.COV2.S vaccine versus placebo. DNA of the CDR3: TGTGCCAGCAGCTTATCCGCCTACGAGCAGTACTTC. Its protein product is CASSLSAYEQYF.